The rows below give T cell receptor beta chains drawn from one sample of a study of human T cells and chemical hapten exposure. MiXCR was run by TCRdb on the RACE reads, yielding one entry per CDR3 protein. This table holds 180,000 or so distinct CDR3 sequences, more than 20% found once. This sample comprised whole blood, obtained in connection with sensitization to the hapten diphenylcyclopropenone (DPC). The source of these receptors is a middle-aged woman with alopecia areata. Some clones in this sample may be carry-over from other donors' samples. The CDR3 runs from the conserved cysteine through the conserved F or W. The order of the fields is CDR3 DNA, CDR3 protein, D gene, clone size, J gene, V gene. A D gene is named only where the DNA matches it firmly. Size is omitted from some rows. Given values are once, few, many or a class for expanded clones.

CDR3nt: TGTGCCAGCAGCTTAGCGTATAATCCGGACACCGGGGAGCTGTTTTTT
CDR3aa: CASSLAYNPDTGELFF
d_gene: NA
abundance: few
j_gene: TRBJ2-2
v_gene: TRBV7-2

CDR3nt: TGTGCCAGCAGCCGAGGGGCGGGAGGGCCCTATGAGACCCAGTACTTC
CDR3aa: CASSRGAGGPYETQYF
d_gene: TRBD2
abundance: NA
j_gene: TRBJ2-5
v_gene: TRBV7-2

CDR3nt: TGTGCCAGCAGTCCCTATCAGGACAGCACAGATACGCAGTATTTT
CDR3aa: CASSPYQDSTDTQYF
d_gene: NA
abundance: NA
j_gene: TRBJ2-3
v_gene: TRBV28

CDR3nt: TGTGCCAGCAGACTTCCGGGACTCTACACTTTCTTT
CDR3aa: CASRLPGLYTFF
d_gene: NA
abundance: NA
j_gene: TRBJ1-1
v_gene: TRBV12-3/TRBV12-4

CDR3nt: TGTGCCAGCAGCCGCTCCGATGGGAGGGGGGGAGAGACCCAGTACTTC
CDR3aa: CASSRSDGRGGETQYF
d_gene: NA
abundance: NA
j_gene: TRBJ2-5
v_gene: TRBV6-5

CDR3nt: TGTGCCAGCAGCTTATCTGGCGAAGAGACCCAGTACTTC
CDR3aa: CASSLSGEETQYF
d_gene: NA
abundance: many
j_gene: TRBJ2-5
v_gene: TRBV7-9

CDR3nt: TGCAGCGCCCGTCATCTAGACACTGAAGCTTTCTTT
CDR3aa: CSARHLDTEAFF
d_gene: NA
abundance: few
j_gene: TRBJ1-1
v_gene: TRBV29-1

CDR3nt: TGTGCCAGCAGTGAACCGACAGCACATTCCTACAATGAGCAGTTCTTC
CDR3aa: CASSEPTAHSYNEQFF
d_gene: NA
abundance: NA
j_gene: TRBJ2-1
v_gene: TRBV6-1

CDR3nt: TGCAGCGTTGAAGGGGTAGCGGGAGGTACAGATACGCAGTATTTT
CDR3aa: CSVEGVAGGTDTQYF
d_gene: TRBD2
abundance: NA
j_gene: TRBJ2-3
v_gene: TRBV29-1

CDR3nt: TGTGCCAGCAGCGCCTCAGGGGGCGCCTACAATGAGCAGTTCTTC
CDR3aa: CASSASGGAYNEQFF
d_gene: TRBD1
abundance: many
j_gene: TRBJ2-1
v_gene: TRBV7-2

CDR3nt: TGTGTCACCAGCAGCTACGTAAACAATGAGCAGTTCTTC
CDR3aa: CVTSSYVNNEQFF
d_gene: NA
abundance: NA
j_gene: TRBJ2-1
v_gene: TRBV15

CDR3nt: TGTGCCAGCAGCACTTGGGACAGGGGCGAGCAGTACTTC
CDR3aa: CASSTWDRGEQYF
d_gene: TRBD1
abundance: NA
j_gene: TRBJ2-7
v_gene: TRBV9

CDR3nt: TGTGCCAGCAGGGTCGGGACAGGGACCTACAATGAGCAGTTCTTC
CDR3aa: CASRVGTGTYNEQFF
d_gene: TRBD1
abundance: NA
j_gene: TRBJ2-1
v_gene: TRBV6-5

CDR3nt: TGCGCCAGCACCCCATTCAGCGGGAACACTGAAGCTTTCTTT
CDR3aa: CASTPFSGNTEAFF
d_gene: NA
abundance: few
j_gene: TRBJ1-1
v_gene: TRBV5-1

CDR3nt: TGTGCCAGCCAGGGGGCGGTCCCCGGGGAGCTGTTTTTT
CDR3aa: CASQGAVPGELFF
d_gene: TRBD1
abundance: NA
j_gene: TRBJ2-2
v_gene: TRBV7-8

CDR3nt: TGTGCCAGCAGCTTAGCCCTCGACAGGGGATCTGAAGCTTTCTTT
CDR3aa: CASSLALDRGSEAFF
d_gene: TRBD1
abundance: NA
j_gene: TRBJ1-1
v_gene: TRBV7-9

CDR3nt: TGTGCCAGCAGCCAGCCCGGAACTAGGATTCGAGACGAGCAGTACTTC
CDR3aa: CASSQPGTRIRDEQYF
d_gene: NA
abundance: NA
j_gene: TRBJ2-7
v_gene: TRBV7-2

CDR3nt: TGTGCCAGCAGCTTGAGTAGGAACCCTAGAAGTGAGCAGTTCTTC
CDR3aa: CASSLSRNPRSEQFF
d_gene: NA
abundance: few
j_gene: TRBJ2-1
v_gene: TRBV11-3

CDR3nt: TGTGCTAGCAGCTTAGACGCGGGCGACACCGGGGAGCTGTTTTTT
CDR3aa: CASSLDAGDTGELFF
d_gene: NA
abundance: NA
j_gene: TRBJ2-2
v_gene: TRBV7-7

CDR3nt: TGCAGTGCTCTTAGCGGGAGGGCAGGCAATGAGCAGTTCTTC
CDR3aa: CSALSGRAGNEQFF
d_gene: TRBD2
abundance: many
j_gene: TRBJ2-1
v_gene: TRBV20-1

CDR3nt: TGCAGCGCAGAAACAGATACGCAGTATTTT
CDR3aa: CSAETDTQYF
d_gene: NA
abundance: many
j_gene: TRBJ2-3
v_gene: TRBV29-1

CDR3nt: TGTGCCATCAGTGAGCGTACAGGTTGGCAGTACTTC
CDR3aa: CAISERTGWQYF
d_gene: NA
abundance: few
j_gene: TRBJ2-7
v_gene: TRBV10-3

CDR3nt: TGTGCCAGCAGTTACTGGGCTAGCGGCCTGGTCGAGCAGTACTTC
CDR3aa: CASSYWASGLVEQYF
d_gene: TRBD2
abundance: NA
j_gene: TRBJ2-7
v_gene: TRBV6-5

CDR3nt: TGTGCCAGCAGCACTTCGAGCTCCTACGAGCAGTACTTC
CDR3aa: CASSTSSSYEQYF
d_gene: NA
abundance: few
j_gene: TRBJ2-7
v_gene: TRBV7-2

CDR3nt: TGCAGTGCTAGAGACCTAGCCCGCGAGGGACATTTCTCCTACGAGCAGTACTTC
CDR3aa: CSARDLAREGHFSYEQYF
d_gene: NA
abundance: many
j_gene: TRBJ2-7
v_gene: TRBV20-1

CDR3nt: TGCAGTGCTAGCGCAGGGGGTGGCTTCAATCAGCCCCAGCATTTT
CDR3aa: CSASAGGGFNQPQHF
d_gene: TRBD1
abundance: few
j_gene: TRBJ1-5
v_gene: TRBV20-1

CDR3nt: TGTGCCAGCAGTCAGGCTTACAATGAGCAGTTCTTC
CDR3aa: CASSQAYNEQFF
d_gene: NA
abundance: NA
j_gene: TRBJ2-1
v_gene: TRBV6-2/TRBV6-3

CDR3nt: TGCGCCAGCAGCTTGGACGGTGGTGGGGCCAACGTCCTGACTTTC
CDR3aa: CASSLDGGGANVLTF
d_gene: NA
abundance: few
j_gene: TRBJ2-6
v_gene: TRBV5-1

CDR3nt: TGTGCCAGCAGCGACGGGGACGAGCAGTACTTC
CDR3aa: CASSDGDEQYF
d_gene: NA
abundance: NA
j_gene: TRBJ2-7
v_gene: TRBV9

CDR3nt: TGCGCCAGCAGCCTAGGACTAGCGGGAGCGGATACGCAGTATTTT
CDR3aa: CASSLGLAGADTQYF
d_gene: TRBD2
abundance: many
j_gene: TRBJ2-3
v_gene: TRBV5-1

CDR3nt: TGTGCCAGCAGCTCTGTACAGGGCATGAACACTGAAGCTTTCTTT
CDR3aa: CASSSVQGMNTEAFF
d_gene: NA
abundance: many
j_gene: TRBJ1-1
v_gene: TRBV5-5

CDR3nt: TGTGCCAGCAGAACTTTAAGATCGCGGGAGTACGAGCAGTACTTC
CDR3aa: CASRTLRSREYEQYF
d_gene: TRBD2
abundance: few
j_gene: TRBJ2-7
v_gene: TRBV28

CDR3nt: TGCAGTGCTAGAGATCTCGAGACTAGAGGACTCGAGCAGTACTTC
CDR3aa: CSARDLETRGLEQYF
d_gene: NA
abundance: NA
j_gene: TRBJ2-7
v_gene: TRBV20-1